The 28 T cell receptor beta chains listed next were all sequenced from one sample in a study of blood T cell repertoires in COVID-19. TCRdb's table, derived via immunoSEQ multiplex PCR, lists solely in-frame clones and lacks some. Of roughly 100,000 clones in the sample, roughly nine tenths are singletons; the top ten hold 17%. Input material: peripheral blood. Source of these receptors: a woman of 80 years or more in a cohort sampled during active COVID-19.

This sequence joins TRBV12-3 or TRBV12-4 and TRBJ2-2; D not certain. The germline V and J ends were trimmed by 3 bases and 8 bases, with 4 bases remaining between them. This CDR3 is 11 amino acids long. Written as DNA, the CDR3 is TGTGCCAGCAGTTTTACTGGGGAGCTGTTTTTT. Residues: CASSFTGELFF.

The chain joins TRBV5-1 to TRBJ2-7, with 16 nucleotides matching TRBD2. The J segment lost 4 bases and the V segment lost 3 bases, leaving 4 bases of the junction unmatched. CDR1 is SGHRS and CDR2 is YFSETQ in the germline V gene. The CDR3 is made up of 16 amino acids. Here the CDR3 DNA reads TGCGCCAGCAGCTCTGGGACTAGCGGGGGGGCATACGAGCAGTACTTC. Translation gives CASSSGTSGGAYEQYF.

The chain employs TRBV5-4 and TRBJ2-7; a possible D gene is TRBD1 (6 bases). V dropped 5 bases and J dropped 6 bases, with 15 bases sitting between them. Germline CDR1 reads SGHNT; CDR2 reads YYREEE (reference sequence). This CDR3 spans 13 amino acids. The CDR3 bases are TGTGCCAGCAGGCAGGGGATGGGTGGCGAGCAGTACTTC. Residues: CASRQGMGGEQYF.

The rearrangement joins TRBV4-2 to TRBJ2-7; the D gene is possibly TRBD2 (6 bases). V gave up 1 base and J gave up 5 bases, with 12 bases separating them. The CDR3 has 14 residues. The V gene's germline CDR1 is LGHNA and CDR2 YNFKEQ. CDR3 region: CASSQAGVGNEQYF. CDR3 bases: TGTGCCAGCAGCCAAGCGGGGGTGGGTAACGAGCAGTACTTC.

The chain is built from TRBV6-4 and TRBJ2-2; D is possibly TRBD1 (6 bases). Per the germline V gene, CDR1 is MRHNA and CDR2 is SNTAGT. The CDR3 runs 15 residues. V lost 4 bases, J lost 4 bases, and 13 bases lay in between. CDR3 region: CASSAEQGVTGELFF. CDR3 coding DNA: TGTGCCAGCAGTGCGGAACAGGGCGTCACCGGGGAGCTGTTTTTT.

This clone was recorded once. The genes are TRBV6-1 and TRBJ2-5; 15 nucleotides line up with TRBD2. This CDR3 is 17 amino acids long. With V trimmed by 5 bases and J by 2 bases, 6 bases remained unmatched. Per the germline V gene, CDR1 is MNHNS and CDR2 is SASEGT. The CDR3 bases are TGTGCCAGCAGTAAAGGACTAGCGGGAGGGATGCAAGAGACCCAGTACTTC. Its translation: CASSKGLAGGMQETQYF.

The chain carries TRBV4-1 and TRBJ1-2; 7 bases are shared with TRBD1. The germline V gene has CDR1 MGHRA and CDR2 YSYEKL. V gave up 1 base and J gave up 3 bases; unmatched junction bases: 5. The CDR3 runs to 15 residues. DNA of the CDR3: TGCGCCAGCAGCCAAGCCCCACAGGGGTACTATGGCTACACCTTC. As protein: CASSQAPQGYYGYTF.

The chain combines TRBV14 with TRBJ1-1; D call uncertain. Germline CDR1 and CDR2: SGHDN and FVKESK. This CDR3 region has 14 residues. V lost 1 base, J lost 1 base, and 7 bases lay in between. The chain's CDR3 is CASSQGRANTEAFF. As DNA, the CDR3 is TGTGCCAGCAGCCAAGGGCGGGCGAACACTGAAGCTTTCTTT.

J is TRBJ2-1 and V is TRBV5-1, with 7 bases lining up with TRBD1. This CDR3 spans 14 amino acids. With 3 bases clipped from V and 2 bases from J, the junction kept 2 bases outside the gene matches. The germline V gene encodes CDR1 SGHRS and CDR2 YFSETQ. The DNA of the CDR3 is TGCGCCAGCAGCTACGACAGGGCCTACAATGAGCAGTTCTTC. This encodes CASSYDRAYNEQFF.

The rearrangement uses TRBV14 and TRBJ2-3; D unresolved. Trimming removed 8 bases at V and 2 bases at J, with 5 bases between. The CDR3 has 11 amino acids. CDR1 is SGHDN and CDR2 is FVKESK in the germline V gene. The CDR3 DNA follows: TGTGCCAGCTCCCACACAGATACGCAGTATTTT. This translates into CASSHTDTQYF.

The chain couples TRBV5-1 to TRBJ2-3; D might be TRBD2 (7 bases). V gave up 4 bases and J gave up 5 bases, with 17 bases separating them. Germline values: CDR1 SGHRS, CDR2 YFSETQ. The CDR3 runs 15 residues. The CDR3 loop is CASSPWGGAGDTQYF. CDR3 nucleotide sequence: TGCGCCAGCAGCCCCTGGGGGGGGGCGGGAGATACGCAGTATTTT.

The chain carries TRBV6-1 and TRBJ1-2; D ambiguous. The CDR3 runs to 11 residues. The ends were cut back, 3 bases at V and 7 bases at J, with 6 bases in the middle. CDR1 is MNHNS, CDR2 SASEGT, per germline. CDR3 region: CASSEGVGYTF. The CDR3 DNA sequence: TGTGCCAGCAGTGAGGGAGTTGGCTACACCTTC.

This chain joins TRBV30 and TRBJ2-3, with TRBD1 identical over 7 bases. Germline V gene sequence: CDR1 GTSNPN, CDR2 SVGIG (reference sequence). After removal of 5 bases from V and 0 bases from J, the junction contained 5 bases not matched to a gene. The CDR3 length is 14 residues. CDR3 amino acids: CAWRTGPSTDTQYF. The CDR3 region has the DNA TGTGCCTGGCGGACAGGCCCTAGCACAGATACGCAGTATTTT.

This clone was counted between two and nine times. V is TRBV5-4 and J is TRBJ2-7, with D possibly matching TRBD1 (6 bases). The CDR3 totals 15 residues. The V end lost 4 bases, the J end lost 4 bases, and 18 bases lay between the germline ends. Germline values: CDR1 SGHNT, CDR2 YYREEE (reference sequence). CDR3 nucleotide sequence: TGTGCCAGCAGCCCCGGCGGCCAGGGGAAGTACGAGCAGTACTTC. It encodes CASSPGGQGKYEQYF.

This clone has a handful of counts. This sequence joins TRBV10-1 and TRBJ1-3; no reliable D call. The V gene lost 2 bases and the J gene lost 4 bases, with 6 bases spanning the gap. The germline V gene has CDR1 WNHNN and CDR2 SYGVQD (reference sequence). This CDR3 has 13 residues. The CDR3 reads CASSEDRGNTIYF. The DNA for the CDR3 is TGCGCCAGCAGTGAGGATCGGGGAAACACCATATATTTT.

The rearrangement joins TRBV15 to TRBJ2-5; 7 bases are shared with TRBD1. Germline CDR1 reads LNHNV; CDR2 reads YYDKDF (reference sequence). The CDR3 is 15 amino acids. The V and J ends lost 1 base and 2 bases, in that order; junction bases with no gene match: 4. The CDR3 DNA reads TGTGCCACCAGCAGAGGACAGGGCCTGCAAGAGACCCAGTACTTC. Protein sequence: CATSRGQGLQETQYF.

CDR3 sequence (DNA): TGTGCCAGCAGCTTAGGAGCTAGCGGCCTTACCGGGGAGCTGTTTTTT. Translation gives CASSLGASGLTGELFF. The chain uses TRBV7-2 and TRBJ2-2; TRBD2 aligns across 7 bases. The V gene end was trimmed by 1 base and the J gene end by 5 bases; junction bases not matched to a gene: 7. Germline V gives CDR1 SGHTA, CDR2 FQGNSA. The CDR3 extends over 16 amino acids.

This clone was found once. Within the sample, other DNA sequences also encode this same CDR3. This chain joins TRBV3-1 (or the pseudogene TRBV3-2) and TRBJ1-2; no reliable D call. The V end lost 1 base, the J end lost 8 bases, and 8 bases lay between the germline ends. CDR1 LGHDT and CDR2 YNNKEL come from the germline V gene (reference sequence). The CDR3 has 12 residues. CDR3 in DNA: TGTGCCAGCAGCCAAGGAGGGCGGGGCTACACCTTC. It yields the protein CASSQGGRGYTF.

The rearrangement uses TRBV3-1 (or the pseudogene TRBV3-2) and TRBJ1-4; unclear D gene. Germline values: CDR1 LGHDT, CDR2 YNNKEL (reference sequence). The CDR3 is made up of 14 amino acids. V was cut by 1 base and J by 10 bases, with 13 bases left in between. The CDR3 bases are TGTGCCAGCAGCCAAGGTTCGGGGTCCGGAAAACTGTTTTTT. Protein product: CASSQGSGSGKLFF.

The CDR3 DNA is TGTGCCAGCTCCCGCACTAGCGCATTCAATGAGCAGTTCTTC. It yields the protein CASSRTSAFNEQFF. The chain is built from TRBV6-5 and TRBJ2-1, with 7 bases aligning to TRBD2. CDR1 and CDR2 (germline): MNHEY, SVGAGI. J gave up 6 bases and V 8 bases, and 10 bases lay outside the gene matches. The CDR3 sequence is 14 residues long.

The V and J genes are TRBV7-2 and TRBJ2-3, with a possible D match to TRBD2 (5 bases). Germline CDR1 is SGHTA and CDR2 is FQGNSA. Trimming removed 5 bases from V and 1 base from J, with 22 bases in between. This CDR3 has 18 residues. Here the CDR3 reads CASSTLARVVFGTDTQYF. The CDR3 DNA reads TGTGCCAGCAGCACCCTAGCTAGGGTGGTGTTTGGCACAGATACGCAGTATTTT. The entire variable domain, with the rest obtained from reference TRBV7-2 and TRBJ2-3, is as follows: GAGVSQSPSNKVTEKGKDVELRCDPISGHTALYWYRQSLGQGLEFLIYFQGNSAPDKSGLPSDRFSAERTGGSVSTLTIQRTQQEDSAVYLCASSTLARVVFGTDTQYFGPGTRLTVL.

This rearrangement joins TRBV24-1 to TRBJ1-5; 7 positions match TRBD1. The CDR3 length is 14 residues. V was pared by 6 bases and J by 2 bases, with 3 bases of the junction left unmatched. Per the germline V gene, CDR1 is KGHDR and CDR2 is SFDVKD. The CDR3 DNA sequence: TGTGCCACCAGTCCAGGGACAGGCAATCAGCCCCAGCATTTT. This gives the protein CATSPGTGNQPQHF.

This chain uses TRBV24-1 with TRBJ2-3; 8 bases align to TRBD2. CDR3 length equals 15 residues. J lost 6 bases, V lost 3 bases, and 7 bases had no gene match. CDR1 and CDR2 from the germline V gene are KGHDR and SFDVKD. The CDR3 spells CATSDPGTSVDTQYF. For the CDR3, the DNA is TGTGCCACCAGTGATCCCGGGACTAGTGTTGATACGCAGTATTTT.

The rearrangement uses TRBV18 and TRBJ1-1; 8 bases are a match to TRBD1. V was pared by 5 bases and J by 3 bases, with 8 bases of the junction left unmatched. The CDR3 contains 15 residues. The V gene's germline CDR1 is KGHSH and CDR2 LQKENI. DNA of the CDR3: TGTGCCAGCTCAGAGCGGACAGGGCGAGACACTGAAGCTTTCTTT. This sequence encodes CASSERTGRDTEAFF.

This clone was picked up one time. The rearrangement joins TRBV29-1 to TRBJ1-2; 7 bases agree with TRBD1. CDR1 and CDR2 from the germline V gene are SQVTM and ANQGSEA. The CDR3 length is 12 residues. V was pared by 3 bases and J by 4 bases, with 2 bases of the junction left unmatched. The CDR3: CSVDAGGYGYTF. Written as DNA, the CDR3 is TGCAGCGTTGACGCAGGGGGCTATGGCTACACCTTC.

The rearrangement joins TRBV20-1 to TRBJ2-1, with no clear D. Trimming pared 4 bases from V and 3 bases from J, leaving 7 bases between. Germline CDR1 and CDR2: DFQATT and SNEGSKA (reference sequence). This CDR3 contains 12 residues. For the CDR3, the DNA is TGCAGTGCTACTGACTTCTACAATGAGCAGTTCTTC. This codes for CSATDFYNEQFF.

The DNA of the CDR3 is TGTGCCAGCCAACTTGGCACTGAAGCTTTCTTT. It encodes CASQLGTEAFF. The chain is built from TRBV6-5 and TRBJ1-1; no clear D gene. The CDR3 runs to 11 residues. The V gene's germline CDR1 is MNHEY and CDR2 SVGAGI. V was shortened by 8 bases and J by 4 bases, with 8 bases between the two germline ends.

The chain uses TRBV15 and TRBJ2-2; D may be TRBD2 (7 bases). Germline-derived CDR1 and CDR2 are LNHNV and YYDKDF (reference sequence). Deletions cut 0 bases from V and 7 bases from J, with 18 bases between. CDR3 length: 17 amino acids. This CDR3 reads CATSRDYSGGQGGELFF. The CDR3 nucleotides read TGTGCCACCAGCAGAGACTACTCCGGGGGGCAGGGCGGGGAGCTGTTTTTT. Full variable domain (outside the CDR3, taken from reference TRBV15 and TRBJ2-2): DAMVIQNPRYQVTQFGKPVTLSCSQTLNHNVMYWYQQKSSQAPKLLFHYYDKDFNNEADTPDNFQSRRPNTSFCFLDIRSPGLGDTAMYLCATSRDYSGGQGGELFFGEGSRLTVL.